Sequencing of this TCR beta chain was carried out in a study of T-cell reconstitution after alpha-beta-depleted transplantation in children. The TCRbeta library incorporated unique molecular identifiers. TCRdb analysed the PCR reads with MiXCR anew, one entry per CDR3 protein. The sample contains fewer than 200,000 distinct CDR3 sequences, more than 6.5% of which appear only once. The source material was PBMCs from the stem cell graft donor, sampled from the stem cell graft. This TCR was sampled from a human donor who donated a stem cell graft to a child with Wiskott-Aldrich syndrome.

For the CDR3, the DNA is TGCGCCAGCAGCTTTCCAGATGGAAACACCATATATTTT. Translation gives CASSFPDGNTIYF. The V and J genes are TRBV5-1 and TRBJ1-3; D unresolved. Trimming removed 2 bases from V and 3 bases from J, with 6 bases in between. Germline CDR1 SGHRS, CDR2 YFSETQ. The CDR3 is 13 residues long.